This T cell receptor beta chain originates from a study of cytomegalovirus exposure and HLA in healthy donors. Whole-study results and caveats: Rarity characterized most TCR sequences, yet some public TCRs appeared in many donors. An analysis that came later showed most CMV-associated TCR beta chains appearing HLA-restricted.

A word on this clone: Its antigen is undetermined.

Trimming pared 5 bases from V and 3 bases from J, leaving 10 bases between. This CDR3 is 13 amino acids long. CDR1 and CDR2 from the germline V gene are MNHEY and SMNVEV (reference sequence). The PCR used 60 Vbeta and 13 Jbeta primers. Some clones are missing from TCRdb's copy, which holds only in-frame ones; the method was immunoSEQ multiplex PCR. This sample has around 150,000 clones, with roughly 78% found just once. The chain joins TRBV27 to TRBJ1-2; tentatively, D is TRBD1 (5 bases). The sample comprised PBMCs. The sequence was collected from a man aged 45-60 years in good health and CMV-seropositive. The CDR3: CASSPRGYYGYTF. The CDR3 coding sequence is TGTGCCAGCAGTCCTCGGGGGTACTATGGCTACACCTTC.